The TCR beta chain described here comes from a study of T cell repertoires in cytomegalovirus infection. Study overall: Matching HLA type, along with CMV infection, was indicated by public TCR beta signatures. Study-wide results and limits: HLA-C-restricted CMV-specific TCR beta clonotypes were dominant in the ex vivo response. CMV carriers having the relevant HLA were flagged by cumulative public TCR beta family frequency.

V trimming: 2 bases; J trimming: 4 bases; junction bases outside the gene matches: 10. The CDR3 has 18 amino acids. Germline V lookup: CDR1 SGHDN, CDR2 FVKESK. TCRdb processed the reads anew with MiXCR; each CDR3 protein has one entry. The repertoire holds about 320,000 distinct CDR3 sequences, with roughly 9.5% as singletons. Many counts were recorded for this clonotype. Its specificity is unknown. The V call is TRBV14, the J call TRBJ2-1; TRBD2 matches 11 bases. Sequencing input: PBMCs. The sequence was collected from a human donor in good health (CMV status not recorded). Some clones in this sample may be carry-over from other donors' samples. CDR3 loop: CASSQLAGGRHRYNEQFF. CDR3 sequence (DNA): TGTGCCAGCAGCCAACTAGCGGGGGGCCGCCACAGATACAATGAGCAGTTCTTC.